This passage covers 22 T cell receptor beta chains from one sample sequenced in a study of blood T cell repertoires in COVID-19. Here immunoSEQ multiplex PCR was the method, and the copy in TCRdb shows in-frame clones only, minus some. The sample includes under 300,000 clones, about nine tenths of them seen just once. Input material: peripheral blood. These receptors were taken from a man aged 25-40 years with COVID-19, enrolled during active disease.

In this sample, this clone turned up once. V usage is TRBV3-1 (or the pseudogene TRBV3-2) and J usage is TRBJ1-6; the D is unclear. CDR3 length: 18 amino acids. Germline V lookup: CDR1 LGHDT, CDR2 YNNKEL (reference sequence). V shed 2 bases and J shed 2 bases, with 16 bases lying between them. As DNA, the CDR3 is TGTGCCAGCAGCCAAAGTTTGATGGGCTCAGCCTATAATTCACCCCTCCACTTT. This gives the protein CASSQSLMGSAYNSPLHF.

V usage is TRBV14 and J usage is TRBJ2-3; perhaps TRBD2 as D (5 bases). The CDR3 length is 15 residues. Germline CDR1 reads SGHDN; CDR2 reads FVKESK. The V end lost 3 bases, the J end lost 3 bases, and 13 bases lay between the germline ends. CDR3 region: CASSQTTMSTDTQYF. The CDR3 DNA reads as TGTGCCAGCAGCCAGACTACCATGTCGACAGATACGCAGTATTTT.

The table lists this clone with a few counts. The rearrangement joins TRBV6-4 to TRBJ2-1; a weak D match, TRBD1 (8 bases). With 3 bases removed from V and 8 bases from J, the gap between germline ends came to 14 bases. This CDR3 spans 14 amino acids. The germline CDR1 and CDR2 sequences are MRHNA and SNTAGT. The CDR3 here is CASSEQGGQDEQFF. CDR3 DNA sequence: TGTGCCAGCAGTGAACAGGGGGGGCAGGATGAGCAGTTCTTC.

CDR3 DNA: TGTGCCAGCAGTCTCATCCAGGGGCCTGGGCAGTTCTTC. It encodes CASSLIQGPGQFF. V gene TRBV12-3 or TRBV12-4 combines with J gene TRBJ2-1; D possibly corresponds to TRBD1 (6 bases). CDR3 length: 13 residues. V lost 5 bases and J lost 12, with 17 bases in between.

J is TRBJ1-2 and V is TRBV5-6; D gene uncertain. Germline V gives CDR1 SGHDT, CDR2 YYEEEE. Trimming took 0 bases from V and 0 from J, leaving 12 bases between them. This CDR3 spans 16 amino acids. The CDR3 DNA sequence: TGTGCCAGCAGCTTGGGTGCAGCGCCAACTAACTATGGCTACACCTTC. It encodes CASSLGAAPTNYGYTF. Complete variable domain (other parts from reference TRBV5-6 and TRBJ1-2): DAGVTQSPTHLIKTRGQQVTLRCSPKSGHDTVSWYQQALGQGPQFIFQYYEEEERQRGNFPDRFSGHQFPNYSSELNVNALLLGDSALYLCASSLGAAPTNYGYTFGSGTRLTVV.

V is TRBV2 and J is TRBJ1-1; D remains ambiguous. V was clipped by 0 bases and J by 1 base, with 6 bases between them. The CDR3 has 14 amino acids. Germline assignment: CDR1 SNHLY and CDR2 FYNNEI. CDR3 protein: CASSEAPGNTEAFF. The CDR3 bases are TGTGCCAGCAGTGAAGCCCCAGGGAACACTGAAGCTTTCTTT.

The DNA of the CDR3 is TGTGCCAGCAGCCAGACTAGCGGGGGGGCTTTACAGTACTTC. Translated, it gives CASSQTSGGALQYF. The genes are TRBV7-2 and TRBJ2-7; TRBD2 matches at 14 bases. Trimming took 5 bases from V and 10 from J; bases not matched to a gene: 7. The CDR3 spans 14 residues. Germline V gene data show CDR1 as SGHTA and CDR2 as FQGNSA. The whole variable domain, filled in from reference TRBV7-2 and TRBJ2-7, reads GAGVSQSPSNKVTEKGKDVELRCDPISGHTALYWYRQSLGQGLEFLIYFQGNSAPDKSGLPSDRFSAERTGGSVSTLTIQRTQQEDSAVYLCASSQTSGGALQYFGPGTRLTVT.

V gene TRBV6-6 combines with J gene TRBJ2-7; the match to TRBD2 covers 8 bases. CDR3 size: 19 residues. Germline trimming cut 5 bases from V and 3 bases from J; bases unmatched to any gene: 21. The V gene's germline CDR1 is MNHNY and CDR2 SVGAGI (reference sequence). Here the CDR3 reads CASSRTAGTRGAFLYEQYF. As DNA, the CDR3 is TGTGCCAGCAGTCGAACCGCCGGGACTAGGGGAGCCTTTCTCTACGAGCAGTACTTC.

The chain combines TRBV3-1 (or the pseudogene TRBV3-2) with TRBJ1-5; 8 nucleotides agree with TRBD1. V dropped 0 bases and J dropped 6; count of bases not matched to a gene: 10. The CDR3 has 17 residues. From germline, CDR1 is LGHDT and CDR2 YNNKEL (reference sequence). The chain's CDR3 is CASSQDWVETGVQPQHF. The CDR3 DNA reads as TGTGCCAGCAGCCAAGATTGGGTGGAGACAGGGGTTCAGCCCCAGCATTTT.

The chain joins TRBV12-5 to TRBJ1-2; TRBD1 aligns across 7 bases. The V gene's germline CDR1 is LGHNT and CDR2 FRNRAP. This CDR3 spans 18 amino acids. The J segment lost 3 bases and the V segment lost 5 bases, leaving 18 bases of the junction unmatched. The DNA of the CDR3 is TGTGCTAGTGGTCCGAACCGACCGACAGGGAGTGAGGACTATGGCTACACCTTC. Protein: CASGPNRPTGSEDYGYTF.

The genes are TRBV4-2 and TRBJ1-5; 7 bases align to TRBD1. The CDR3 length is 13 residues. Germline assignment: CDR1 LGHNA and CDR2 YNFKEQ. Losses at the gene ends were 6 bases for V and 2 bases for J; bases not matched to a gene: 1. The CDR3 DNA reads TGTGCCAGCAGTCAGGGGGGCAATCAGCCCCAGCATTTT. The encoded protein is CASSQGGNQPQHF.

The chain employs TRBV9 and TRBJ1-2; D is ambiguous. Germline V gives CDR1 SGDLS, CDR2 YYNGEE. This CDR3 has 13 amino acids. V was pared by 0 bases and J by 8 bases, with 11 bases between. The CDR3 protein is CASSVDGSRGYTF. The CDR3 region has the DNA TGTGCCAGCAGCGTAGACGGGTCGCGGGGCTACACCTTC. Full variable domain (remainder filled in from reference TRBV9 and TRBJ1-2): DSGVTQTPKHLITATGQRVTLRCSPRSGDLSVYWYQQSLDQGLQFLIQYYNGEERAKGNILERFSAQQFPDLHSELNLSSLELGDSALYFCASSVDGSRGYTFGSGTRLTVV.

This clone was picked up a small number of times. The chain uses TRBV18 and TRBJ2-3; D unresolved. The CDR3 length is 12 residues. V lost 4 bases to trimming and J lost 2 bases, with 4 bases between them. The germline V gene encodes CDR1 KGHSH and CDR2 LQKENI. The CDR3 DNA reads TGTGCCAGCTCACTGTACACAGATACGCAGTATTTT. It codes for CASSLYTDTQYF.

The J gene is TRBJ1-5, the V gene TRBV6-5; 9 nucleotides align to TRBD1. Germline CDR1 and CDR2: MNHEY and SVGAGI. The junction had 13 bases not matched to a gene; V was cut back by 10 bases and J by 6 bases. CDR3 size: 15 residues. The CDR3 DNA is TGTGCCACCCCAGTTGGGACAGGGTCTCTTCAGCCCCAGCATTTT. This encodes CATPVGTGSLQPQHF.

The chain couples TRBV5-1 to TRBJ1-4; D may be TRBD1 (6 bases). The CDR3 covers 14 residues. The germline V and J ends were trimmed by 3 bases and 6 bases, with 12 bases remaining between them. Germline assignment: CDR1 SGHRS and CDR2 YFSETQ. CDR3 bases: TGCGCCAGCAGCTCCACAGGGTGGGATGAAAAACTGTTTTTT. This gives the protein CASSSTGWDEKLFF.

The J gene is TRBJ2-3, the V gene TRBV19, with 10 bases matching TRBD2. From germline, CDR1 is LNHDA and CDR2 SQIVND (reference sequence). With 6 bases clipped from V and 2 bases from J, the junction kept 5 bases outside the gene matches. The CDR3 runs 15 residues. CDR3 sequence reads: CASRGLAENTDTQYF. CDR3 nucleotides: TGTGCCAGTAGAGGACTAGCGGAAAACACAGATACGCAGTATTTT.

The rearrangement joins TRBV19 to TRBJ2-3; 7 nucleotides agree with TRBD1. V lost 8 bases, J lost 10 bases, and 6 bases stayed unmatched. Germline assignment: CDR1 LNHDA and CDR2 SQIVND (reference sequence). This CDR3 has 11 amino acids. The CDR3 DNA sequence: TGTGCCAGTGCGACAGGGAGTGCGCAGTATTTT. It is translated as CASATGSAQYF.

CDR3 coding DNA: TGTGCCAGCAGGGCACAGGGATCTGGCTACACCTTC. It yields the protein CASRAQGSGYTF. The rearrangement links TRBV28 to TRBJ1-2; perhaps TRBD1 as D (6 bases). Trimming removed 6 bases from V and 7 bases from J, with 12 bases in between. CDR3 length: 12 amino acids. Germline V gives CDR1 MDHEN, CDR2 SYDVKM.

J is TRBJ1-3 and V is TRBV7-6; TRBD1 aligns across 11 bases. Unmatched junction bases numbered 1, after V lost 1 base and J lost 2 bases. CDR3 length equals 16 residues. CDR1 is SGHVS and CDR2 is FNYEAQ in the germline V gene. The CDR3 coding sequence is TGTGCCAGCAGCTTAGGGACAGGGGGCCCTGGAAACACCATATATTTT. Protein: CASSLGTGGPGNTIYF.

J is TRBJ1-3 and V is TRBV12-5; 8 nucleotides align to TRBD1. Germline V lookup: CDR1 LGHNT, CDR2 FRNRAP. V was pared by 6 bases and J by 2 bases, with 3 bases of the junction left unmatched. This CDR3 comprises 14 residues. CDR3 sequence reads: CASGTTGAGNTIYF. The CDR3, as DNA: TGTGCTAGTGGCACGACAGGGGCTGGAAACACCATATATTTT.

The rearrangement uses TRBV3-1 (or the pseudogene TRBV3-2) and TRBJ1-6, with 11 bases aligning to TRBD1. J lost 2 bases, V lost 4 bases, and 4 bases had no gene match. The CDR3 totals 17 residues. Germline V lookup: CDR1 LGHDT, CDR2 YNNKEL (reference sequence). The CDR3 DNA follows: TGTGCCAGCAGCCCGGGGACAGGGGGAGCCTATAATTCACCCCTCCACTTT. Its protein product is CASSPGTGGAYNSPLHF.

The genes are TRBV2 and TRBJ1-1; TRBD1 might be the D (6 bases). Per germline, CDR1 SNHLY and CDR2 FYNNEI. The CDR3 has 13 residues. Trimming took 5 bases from V and 5 from J, leaving 12 bases between them. CDR3 amino acids: CASSRDILTEAFF. CDR3 DNA sequence: TGTGCCAGCAGTAGGGACATTTTAACTGAAGCTTTCTTT.